This entry is about one T cell receptor (beta chain). No antigen is known for it. Amplification of TCR alpha and beta CDR3 regions from RNA used iRepertoire nested multiplex PCR. Via MiXCR, TCRdb re-called the multiplex PCR reads, giving one row per CDR3 protein. Among about 410,000 distinct CDR3 sequences listed, 41% were seen once. V was pared by 0 bases and J by 5 bases, with 3 bases of the junction left unmatched. The germline V gene has CDR1 SGHRS and CDR2 YFSETQ. This CDR3 is built from 14 residues. These data originate in a study of glioma-infiltrating T cells. For the study at large: Before surgery, glioma patients received dexamethasone for at most six days. Sequencing aimed for roughly 4.5- to 11-fold coverage of about a million peripheral T cells. Whole-study results and caveats: A blood CDR3 motif signature was depleted in highly divergent patients.

The TCR originated in a human donor with low-grade glioma or glioblastoma, undergoing nonglioma brain surgery, or in good health (not recorded which). The sample taken for sequencing was glioma tissue, nonneoplastic brain tissue, or PBMCs (not recorded which). The chain combines TRBV5-1 with TRBJ2-3; the match to TRBD2 covers 7 bases. CDR3 region: CASSLELAGDTQYF. The CDR3 nucleotides are TGCGCCAGCAGCTTGGAGTTAGCGGGAGATACGCAGTATTTT.